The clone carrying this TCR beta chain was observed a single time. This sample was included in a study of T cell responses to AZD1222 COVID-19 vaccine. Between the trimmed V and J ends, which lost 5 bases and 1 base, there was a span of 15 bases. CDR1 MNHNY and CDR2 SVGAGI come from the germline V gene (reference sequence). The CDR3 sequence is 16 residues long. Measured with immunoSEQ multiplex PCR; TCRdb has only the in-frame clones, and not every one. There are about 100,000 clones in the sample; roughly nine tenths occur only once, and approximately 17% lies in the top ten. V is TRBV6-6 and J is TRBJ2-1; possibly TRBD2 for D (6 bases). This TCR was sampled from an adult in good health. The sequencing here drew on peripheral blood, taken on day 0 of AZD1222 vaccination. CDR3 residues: CASSARQGGSYNEQFF. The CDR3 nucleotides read TGTGCCAGCAGTGCTAGACAAGGAGGGTCCTACAATGAGCAGTTCTTC.